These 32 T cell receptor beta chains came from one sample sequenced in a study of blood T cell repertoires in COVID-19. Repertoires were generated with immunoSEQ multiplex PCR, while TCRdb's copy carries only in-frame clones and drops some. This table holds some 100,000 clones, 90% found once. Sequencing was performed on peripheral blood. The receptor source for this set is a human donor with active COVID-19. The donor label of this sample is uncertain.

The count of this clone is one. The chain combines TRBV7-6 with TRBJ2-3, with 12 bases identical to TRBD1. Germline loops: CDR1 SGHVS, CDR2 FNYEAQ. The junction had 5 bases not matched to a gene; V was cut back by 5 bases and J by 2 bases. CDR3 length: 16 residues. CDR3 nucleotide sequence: TGTGCCAGCAGCCGAGGGACAGGGGGCACCACAGATACGCAGTATTTT. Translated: CASSRGTGGTTDTQYF.

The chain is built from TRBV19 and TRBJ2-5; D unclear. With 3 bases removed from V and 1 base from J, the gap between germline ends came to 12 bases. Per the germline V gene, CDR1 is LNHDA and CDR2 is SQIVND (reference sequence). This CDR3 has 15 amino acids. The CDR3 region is CASSIGGTVQETQYF. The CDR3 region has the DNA TGTGCCAGTAGTATTGGTGGAACAGTCCAAGAGACCCAGTACTTC.

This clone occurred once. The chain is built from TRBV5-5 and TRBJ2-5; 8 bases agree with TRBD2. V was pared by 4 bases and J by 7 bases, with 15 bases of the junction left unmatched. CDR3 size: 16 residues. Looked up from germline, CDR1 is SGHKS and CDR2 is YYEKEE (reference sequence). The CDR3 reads CASSMLPAGAGGTQYF. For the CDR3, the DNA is TGTGCCAGCAGCATGCTACCAGCGGGGGCGGGGGGGACCCAGTACTTC.

The CDR3 DNA sequence: TGCGCCAGCAGCTTGGACAGGGCTCCCGATACGCAGTATTTT. The encoded protein is CASSLDRAPDTQYF. V gene TRBV5-1 combines with J gene TRBJ2-3, with D tentatively TRBD1 (6 bases). Germline CDR1 and CDR2: SGHRS and YFSETQ. CDR3 length: 14 amino acids. V was clipped by 0 bases and J by 6 bases, with 11 bases between them.

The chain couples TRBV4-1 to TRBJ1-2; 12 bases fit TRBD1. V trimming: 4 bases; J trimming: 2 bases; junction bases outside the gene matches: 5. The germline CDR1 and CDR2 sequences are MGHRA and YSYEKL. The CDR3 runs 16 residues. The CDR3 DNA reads TGCGCCAGCAGCCCGGGACAGGGGGCCATAAACTATGGCTACACCTTC. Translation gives CASSPGQGAINYGYTF.

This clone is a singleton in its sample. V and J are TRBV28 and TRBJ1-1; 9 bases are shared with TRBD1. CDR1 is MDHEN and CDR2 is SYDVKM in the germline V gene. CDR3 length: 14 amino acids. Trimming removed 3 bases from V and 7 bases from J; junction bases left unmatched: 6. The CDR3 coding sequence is TGTGCCAGCAGTTTTACAGGGGGCAGGGTTGAAGCTTTCTTT. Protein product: CASSFTGGRVEAFF.

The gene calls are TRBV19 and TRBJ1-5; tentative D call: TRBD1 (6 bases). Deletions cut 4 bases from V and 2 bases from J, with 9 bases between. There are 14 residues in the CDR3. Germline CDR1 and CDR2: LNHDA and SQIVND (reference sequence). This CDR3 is CASSKGVGNQPQHF. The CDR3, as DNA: TGTGCCAGTAGTAAGGGGGTAGGCAATCAGCCCCAGCATTTT.

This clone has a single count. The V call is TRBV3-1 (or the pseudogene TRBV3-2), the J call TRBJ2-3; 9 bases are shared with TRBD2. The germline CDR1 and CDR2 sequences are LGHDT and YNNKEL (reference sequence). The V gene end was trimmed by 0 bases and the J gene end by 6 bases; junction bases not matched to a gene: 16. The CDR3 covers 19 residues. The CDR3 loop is CASSQDDQGLARGGDTQYF. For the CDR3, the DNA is TGTGCCAGCAGCCAAGATGATCAGGGACTAGCTAGGGGAGGCGATACGCAGTATTTT.

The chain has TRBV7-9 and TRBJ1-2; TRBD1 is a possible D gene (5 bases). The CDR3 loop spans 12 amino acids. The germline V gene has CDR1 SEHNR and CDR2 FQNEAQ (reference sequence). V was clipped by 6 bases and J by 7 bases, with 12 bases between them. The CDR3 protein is CASSSRQTGYTF. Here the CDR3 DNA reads TGTGCCAGCAGTTCAAGACAGACTGGCTACACCTTC. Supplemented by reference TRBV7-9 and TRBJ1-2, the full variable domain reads DTGVSQNPRHKITKRGQNVTFRCDPISEHNRLYWYRQTLGQGPEFLTYFQNEAQLEKSRLLSDRFSAERPKGSFSTLEIQRTEQGDSAMYLCASSSRQTGYTFGSGTRLTVV.

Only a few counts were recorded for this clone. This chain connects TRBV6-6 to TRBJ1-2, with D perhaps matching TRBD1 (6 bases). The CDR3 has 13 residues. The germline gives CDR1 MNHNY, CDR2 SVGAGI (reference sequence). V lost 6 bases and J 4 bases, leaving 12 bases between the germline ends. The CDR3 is CASREDRSYGYTF. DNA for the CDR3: TGTGCCAGCAGAGAAGACAGGAGCTATGGCTACACCTTC.

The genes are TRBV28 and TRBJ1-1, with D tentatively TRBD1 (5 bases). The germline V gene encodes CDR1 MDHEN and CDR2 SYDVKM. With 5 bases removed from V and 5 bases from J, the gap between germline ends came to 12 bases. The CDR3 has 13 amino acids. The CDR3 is CASSRDGGTEAFF. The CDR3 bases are TGTGCCAGCAGTCGGGACGGGGGGACTGAAGCTTTCTTT.

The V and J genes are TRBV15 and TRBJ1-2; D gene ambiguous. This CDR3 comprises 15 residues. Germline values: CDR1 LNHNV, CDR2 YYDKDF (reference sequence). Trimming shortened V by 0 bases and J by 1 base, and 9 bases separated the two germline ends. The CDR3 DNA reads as TGTGCCACCAGCAGAGACGACACGGTTAACTATGGCTACACCTTC. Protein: CATSRDDTVNYGYTF.

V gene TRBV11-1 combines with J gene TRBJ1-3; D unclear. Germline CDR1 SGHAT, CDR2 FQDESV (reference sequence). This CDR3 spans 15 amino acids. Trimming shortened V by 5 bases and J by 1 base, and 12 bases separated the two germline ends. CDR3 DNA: TGTGCCAGCAGCCCAACGCGGGGATCTGGAAACACCATATATTTT. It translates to CASSPTRGSGNTIYF.

The CDR3 DNA reads TGTGCCAGCACCCGGGACAGAATAGAAAAACTGTTTTTT. Translated, it gives CASTRDRIEKLFF. This sequence joins TRBV12-3 or TRBV12-4 and TRBJ1-4; 7 nucleotides align to TRBD1. The CDR3 is 13 amino acids. Losses at the gene ends were 7 bases for V and 8 bases for J; bases not matched to a gene: 7.

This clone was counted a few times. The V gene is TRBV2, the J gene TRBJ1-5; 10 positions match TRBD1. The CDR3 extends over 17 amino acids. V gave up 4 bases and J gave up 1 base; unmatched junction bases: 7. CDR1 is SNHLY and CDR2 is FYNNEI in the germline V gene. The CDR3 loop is CASSAWGQGLSNQPQHF. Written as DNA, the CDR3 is TGTGCCAGCAGTGCGTGGGGACAGGGGTTAAGCAATCAGCCCCAGCATTTT.

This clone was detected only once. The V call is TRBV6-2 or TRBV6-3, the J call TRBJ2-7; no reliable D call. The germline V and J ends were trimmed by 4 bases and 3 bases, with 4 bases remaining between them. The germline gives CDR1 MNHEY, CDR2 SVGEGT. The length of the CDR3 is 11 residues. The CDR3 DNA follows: TGTGCCAGCAGTTTTCACTACGAGCAGTACTTC. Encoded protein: CASSFHYEQYF.

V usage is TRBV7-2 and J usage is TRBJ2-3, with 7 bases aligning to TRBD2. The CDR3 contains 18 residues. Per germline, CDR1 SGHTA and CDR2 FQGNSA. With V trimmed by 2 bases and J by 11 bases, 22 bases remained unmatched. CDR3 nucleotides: TGTGCCAGCAGCTTAAATCCGGCGGGCGGACTAGGCCAGGCGGGGCAGTATTTT. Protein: CASSLNPAGGLGQAGQYF.

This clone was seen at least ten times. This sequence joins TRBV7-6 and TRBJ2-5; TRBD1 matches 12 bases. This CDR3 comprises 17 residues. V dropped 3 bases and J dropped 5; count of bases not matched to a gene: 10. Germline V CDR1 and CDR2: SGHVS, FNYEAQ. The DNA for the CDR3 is TGTGCCAGCAGCTTCGAACCGGGACAGGGGGCTGGTGAGACCCAGTACTTC. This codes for CASSFEPGQGAGETQYF. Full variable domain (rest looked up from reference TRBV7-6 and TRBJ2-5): GAGVSQSPRYKVTKRGQDVALRCDPISGHVSLYWYRQALGQGPEFLTYFNYEAQQDKSGLPNDRFSAERPEGSISTLTIQRTEQRDSAMYRCASSFEPGQGAGETQYFGPGTRLLVL.

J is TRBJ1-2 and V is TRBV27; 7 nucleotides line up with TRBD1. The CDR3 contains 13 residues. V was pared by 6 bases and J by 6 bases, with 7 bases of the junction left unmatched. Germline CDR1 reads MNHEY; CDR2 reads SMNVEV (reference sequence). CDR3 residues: CASSLTGNDGYTF. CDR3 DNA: TGTGCCAGCAGCCTGACAGGGAATGATGGCTACACCTTC.

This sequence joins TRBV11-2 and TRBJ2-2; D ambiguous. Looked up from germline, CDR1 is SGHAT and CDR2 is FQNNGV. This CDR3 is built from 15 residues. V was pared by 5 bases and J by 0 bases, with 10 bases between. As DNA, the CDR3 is TGTGCCAGCAGCCTCAGTGCCGCGAACACCGGGGAGCTGTTTTTT. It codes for CASSLSAANTGELFF.

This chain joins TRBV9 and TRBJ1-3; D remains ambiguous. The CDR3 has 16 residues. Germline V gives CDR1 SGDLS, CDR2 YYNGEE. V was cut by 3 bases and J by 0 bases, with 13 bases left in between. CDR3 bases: TGTGCCAGCAGCGCGTTGGGCCGCCGCTCTGGAAACACCATATATTTT. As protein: CASSALGRRSGNTIYF.

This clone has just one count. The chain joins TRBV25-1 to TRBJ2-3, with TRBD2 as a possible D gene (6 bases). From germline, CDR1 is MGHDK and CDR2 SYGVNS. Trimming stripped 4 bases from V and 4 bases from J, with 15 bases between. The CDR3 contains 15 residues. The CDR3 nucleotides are TGTGCCAGCAGTGGCCCAGGTGGCGGGGCAGATACGCAGTATTTT. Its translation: CASSGPGGGADTQYF.

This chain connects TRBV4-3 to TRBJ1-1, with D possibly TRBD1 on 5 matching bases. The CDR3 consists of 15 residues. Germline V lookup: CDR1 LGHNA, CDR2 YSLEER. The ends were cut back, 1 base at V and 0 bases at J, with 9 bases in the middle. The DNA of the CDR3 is TGCGCCAGCAGCCAAGGACAGATGCTGAACACTGAAGCTTTCTTT. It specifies CASSQGQMLNTEAFF.

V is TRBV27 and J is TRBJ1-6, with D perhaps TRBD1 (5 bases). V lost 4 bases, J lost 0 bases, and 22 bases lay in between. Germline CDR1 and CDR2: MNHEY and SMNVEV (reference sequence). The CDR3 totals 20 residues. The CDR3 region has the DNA TGTGCCAGCAGTTCGATCTTGGGCGGGGGATTTAGCTCCTATAATTCACCCCTCCACTTT. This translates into CASSSILGGGFSSYNSPLHF.

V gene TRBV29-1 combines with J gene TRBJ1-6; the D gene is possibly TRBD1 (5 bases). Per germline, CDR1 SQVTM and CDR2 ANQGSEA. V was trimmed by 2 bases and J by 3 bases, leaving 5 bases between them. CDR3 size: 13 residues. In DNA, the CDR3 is TGCAGCGTTGAAACAGGCTATAATTCACCCCTCCACTTT. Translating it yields CSVETGYNSPLHF.

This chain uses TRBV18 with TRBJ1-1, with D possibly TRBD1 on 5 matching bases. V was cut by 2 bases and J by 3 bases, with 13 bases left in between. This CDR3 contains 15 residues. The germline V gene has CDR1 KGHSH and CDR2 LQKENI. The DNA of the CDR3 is TGTGCCAGCTCACCAAGTTGGGGCGCGTACACTGAAGCTTTCTTT. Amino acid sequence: CASSPSWGAYTEAFF.

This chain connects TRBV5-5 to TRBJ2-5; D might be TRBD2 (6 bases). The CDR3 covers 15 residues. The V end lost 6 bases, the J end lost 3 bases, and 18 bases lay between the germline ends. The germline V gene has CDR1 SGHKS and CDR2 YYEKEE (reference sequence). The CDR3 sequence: CASNFLGGAKETQYF. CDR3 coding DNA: TGTGCCAGCAACTTCTTAGGAGGGGCAAAAGAGACCCAGTACTTC.

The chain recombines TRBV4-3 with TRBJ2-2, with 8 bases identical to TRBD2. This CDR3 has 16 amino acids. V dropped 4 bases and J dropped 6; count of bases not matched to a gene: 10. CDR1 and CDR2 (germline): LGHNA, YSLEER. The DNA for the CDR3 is TGCGCCAGCAGCCCCCGGGTAGCGGGGACATCCGGGGAGCTGTTTTTT. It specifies CASSPRVAGTSGELFF.

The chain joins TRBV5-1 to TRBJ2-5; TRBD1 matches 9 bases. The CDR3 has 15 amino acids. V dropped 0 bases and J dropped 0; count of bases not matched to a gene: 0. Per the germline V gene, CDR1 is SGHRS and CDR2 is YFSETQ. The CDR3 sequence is CASSLGDRDQETQYF. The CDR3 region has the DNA TGCGCCAGCAGCTTGGGGGACAGGGACCAAGAGACCCAGTACTTC.

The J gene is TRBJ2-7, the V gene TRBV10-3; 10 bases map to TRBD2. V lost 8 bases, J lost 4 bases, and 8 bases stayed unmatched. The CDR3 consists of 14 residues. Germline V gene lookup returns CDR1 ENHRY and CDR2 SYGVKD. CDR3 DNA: TGTGCCATCCGTATTAGCGGGGGGAAATACGAGCAGTACTTC. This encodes CAIRISGGKYEQYF.

The CDR3 is CASIRTGSGEQYF. CDR3 DNA: TGTGCCAGCATCAGGACAGGGAGCGGCGAGCAGTACTTC. The chain carries TRBV6-5 and TRBJ2-7; 8 bases agree with TRBD1. The CDR3 is 13 residues long. With 7 bases clipped from V and 6 bases from J, the junction kept 8 bases outside the gene matches. Germline V gene sequence: CDR1 MNHEY, CDR2 SVGAGI.

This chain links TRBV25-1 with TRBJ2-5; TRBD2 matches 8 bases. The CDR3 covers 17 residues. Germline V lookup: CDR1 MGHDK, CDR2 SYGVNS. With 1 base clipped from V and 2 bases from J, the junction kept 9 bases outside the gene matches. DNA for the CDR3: TGTGCCAGCAGTGAATTGGCGAGCGGGGGCTATCAAGAGACCCAGTACTTC. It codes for CASSELASGGYQETQYF.